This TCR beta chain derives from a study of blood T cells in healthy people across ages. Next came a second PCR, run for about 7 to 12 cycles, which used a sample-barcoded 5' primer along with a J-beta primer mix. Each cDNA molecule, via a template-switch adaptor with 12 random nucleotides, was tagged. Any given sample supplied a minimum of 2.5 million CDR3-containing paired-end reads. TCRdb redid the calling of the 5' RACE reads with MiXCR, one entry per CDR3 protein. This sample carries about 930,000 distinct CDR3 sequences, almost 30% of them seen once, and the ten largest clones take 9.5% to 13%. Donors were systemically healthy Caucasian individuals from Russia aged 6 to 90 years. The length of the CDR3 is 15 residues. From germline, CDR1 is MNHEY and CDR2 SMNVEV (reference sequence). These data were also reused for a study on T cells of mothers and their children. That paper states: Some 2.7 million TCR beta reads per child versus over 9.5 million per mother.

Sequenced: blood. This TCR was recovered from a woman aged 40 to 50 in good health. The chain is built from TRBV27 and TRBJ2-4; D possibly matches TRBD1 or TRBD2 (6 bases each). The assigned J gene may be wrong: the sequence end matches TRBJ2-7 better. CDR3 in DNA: TGTGCCAGCAGGGGGGGCAGGGGCTCTTCCTACGAGCAGTACTTC. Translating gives CASRGGRGSSYEQYF.